The 18 T cell receptor beta chains listed next were all sequenced from one sample in a study of T cells after yellow fever vaccination. TCRdb reprocessed the 5' RACE reads via MiXCR and lists one record per CDR3 protein. The table lists a few hundred thousand distinct CDR3 sequences, under 7.5% of them singletons. Source: PBMCs, taken 5 days after the yellow fever booster vaccination. The receptors come from a man under 40 who received the YFV17D yellow fever vaccine.

This clonotype was seen ten or more times. The chain recombines TRBV12-3 or TRBV12-4 with TRBJ2-5; 8 bases map to TRBD2. Unmatched junction bases numbered 12, after V lost 8 bases and J lost 4 bases. The CDR3 covers 15 residues. The CDR3 spells CASPQTAGVGETQYF. The CDR3 region has the DNA TGTGCCAGCCCTCAGACAGCGGGAGTGGGAGAGACCCAGTACTTC.

This chain connects TRBV3-1 to TRBJ2-4, with 7 bases identical to TRBD1. Germline loops: CDR1 LGHDT, CDR2 YNNKEL (reference sequence). The junction had 10 bases not matched to a gene; V was cut back by 2 bases and J by 6 bases. The CDR3 covers 16 residues. The CDR3 spells CASSQPRDSGPNIQYF. The CDR3 DNA reads as TGTGCCAGCAGCCAACCCAGGGACAGTGGGCCAAACATTCAGTACTTC. The full variable domain, with the rest looked up from reference TRBV3-1 and TRBJ2-4, is DTAVSQTPKYLVTQMGNDKSIKCEQNLGHDTMYWYKQDSKKFLKIMFSYNNKELIINETVPNRFSPKSPDKAHLNLHINSLELGDSAVYFCASSQPRDSGPNIQYFGAGTRLSVL.

This clonotype was found many times. V usage is TRBV19 and J usage is TRBJ2-2; a weak D match, TRBD2 (5 bases). V was trimmed by 7 bases and J by 9 bases, leaving 24 bases between them. The length of the CDR3 is 16 residues. Germline values: CDR1 LNHDA, CDR2 SQIVND (reference sequence). The CDR3 spells CASNPPWAGGPRELFF. The CDR3 nucleotides read TGTGCCAGTAACCCCCCGTGGGCAGGAGGACCCCGGGAGCTGTTTTTT.

A few counts support this clonotype. The J gene is TRBJ2-7, the V gene TRBV9; D is unclear. Trimming shortened V by 0 bases and J by 4 bases, and 11 bases separated the two germline ends. CDR1 and CDR2 from the germline V gene are SGDLS and YYNGEE. This CDR3 region has 14 residues. The chain's CDR3 is CASSVESSGYEQYF. In nucleotides, the CDR3 is TGTGCCAGCAGCGTAGAGAGCTCCGGGTACGAGCAGTACTTC.

This clonotype was counted many times. The rearrangement links TRBV29-1 to TRBJ2-7; D possibly corresponds to TRBD2 (6 bases). The germline gives CDR1 SQVTM, CDR2 ANQGSEA. Trimming pared 0 bases from V and 1 base from J, leaving 16 bases between. The CDR3 spans 16 residues. CDR3 loop: CSVEDTPSGGSYEQYF. CDR3 nucleotides: TGCAGCGTTGAAGACACCCCATCTGGGGGGTCCTACGAGCAGTACTTC.

The V gene is TRBV12-3 or TRBV12-4, the J gene TRBJ1-1; maybe TRBD1 (5 bases). V was shortened by 2 bases and J by 0 bases, with 13 bases between the two germline ends. The CDR3 sequence is 16 residues long. The CDR3 loop reads CASSLPDKPMNTEAFF. The CDR3 nucleotides are TGTGCCAGCAGTTTACCGGACAAGCCCATGAACACTGAAGCTTTCTTT.

This clonotype was seen many times. The chain's CDR3 is CSAALLRNYGYTF. CDR3 DNA: TGCAGTGCTGCACTGCTCCGAAACTATGGCTACACCTTC. The rearrangement links TRBV20-1 to TRBJ1-2; the D is unclear. Germline V CDR1 and CDR2: DFQATT, SNEGSKA (reference sequence). The V end was cut by 5 bases, the J end by 2 bases, with 12 bases between. The CDR3 loop spans 13 amino acids.

In this sample, this clonotype turned up a few times. V usage is TRBV27 and J usage is TRBJ2-7; D may be TRBD1 (8 bases). In germline, CDR1 is MNHEY, CDR2 SMNVEV (reference sequence). The CDR3 loop spans 13 amino acids. Between the trimmed V and J ends, which lost 5 bases and 6 bases, there was a span of 14 bases. The CDR3 sequence is CASSPTGGGEQYF. The CDR3 nucleotides read TGTGCCAGCAGTCCTACAGGGGGGGGCGAGCAGTACTTC.

This clonotype was observed a few times. J is TRBJ1-4 and V is TRBV10-3, with unresolved D. Germline CDR1 reads ENHRY; CDR2 reads SYGVKD. The CDR3 is 13 residues long. Deletions cut 11 bases from V and 0 bases from J, with 10 bases between. The CDR3 protein is CAATGSTNEKLFF. The DNA for the CDR3 is TGTGCCGCTACTGGCTCAACTAATGAAAAACTGTTTTTT.

The V and J genes are TRBV29-1 and TRBJ1-5, with TRBD1 matching over 8 bases. The germline gives CDR1 SQVTM, CDR2 ANQGSEA. CDR3 size: 17 residues. The V segment lost 4 bases and the J segment 1 base; nucleotides outside the gene matches: 12. This chain's CDR3 is CSVVDRAVDTSNQPQHF. DNA for the CDR3: TGCAGCGTTGTGGACAGGGCGGTGGATACGAGCAATCAGCCCCAGCATTTT.

This clonotype occurred many times. The chain has TRBV29-1 and TRBJ2-3, with D uncertain. The CDR3 covers 15 residues. Trimming removed 6 bases from V and 0 bases from J, with 16 bases in between. The germline V gene encodes CDR1 SQVTM and CDR2 ANQGSEA. CDR3 coding DNA: TGCAGCGTAGCCCACAGAGTGGCTAGCACAGATACGCAGTATTTT. Translating gives CSVAHRVASTDTQYF.

This clonotype was counted ten times or more. The V gene is TRBV5-1, the J gene TRBJ2-5, with 8 bases aligning to TRBD2. CDR1 and CDR2 (germline): SGHRS, YFSETQ. The CDR3 is 13 residues long. J lost 3 bases, V lost 6 bases, and 4 bases had no gene match. CDR3 nucleotides: TGCGCCAGCAATAGCGGGAATGAAGAGACCCAGTACTTC. As protein: CASNSGNEETQYF. The complete variable domain, with remaining parts taken from reference TRBV5-1 and TRBJ2-5, reads KAGVTQTPRYLIKTRGQQVTLSCSPISGHRSVSWYQQTPGQGLQFLFEYFSETQRNKGNFPGRFSGRQFSNSRSEMNVSTLELGDSALYLCASNSGNEETQYFGPGTRLLVL.

This clonotype was observed a handful of times. The rearrangement uses TRBV5-4 and TRBJ2-7, with no clear D. Trimming took 4 bases from V and 0 from J, leaving 14 bases between them. The V gene's germline CDR1 is SGHNT and CDR2 YYREEE (reference sequence). This CDR3 has 15 residues. DNA of the CDR3: TGTGCCAGCAGCCTTCGGCTTACGAGCTCCTACGAGCAGTACTTC. Protein product: CASSLRLTSSYEQYF.

At least ten counts were recorded for this clonotype. This chain uses TRBV11-2 with TRBJ2-2; perhaps TRBD2 as D (6 bases). The germline CDR1 and CDR2 sequences are SGHAT and FQNNGV. Trimming took off 5 bases at V and 1 base at J, with 20 bases between the two ends. This CDR3 contains 18 residues. The CDR3 region is CASSPSWVASENTGELFF. Written as DNA, the CDR3 is TGTGCCAGCAGCCCGAGTTGGGTGGCTAGCGAGAACACCGGGGAGCTGTTTTTT.

There are a few counts of this clonotype. The V and J genes are TRBV4-3 and TRBJ1-1, with D perhaps matching TRBD1 (5 bases). Trimming shortened V by 0 bases and J by 0 bases, and 11 bases separated the two germline ends. CDR1 and CDR2 (germline): LGHNA, YSLEER. This CDR3 comprises 16 residues. The CDR3 sequence is CASSQDQGPMNTEAFF. CDR3 nucleotide sequence: TGCGCCAGCAGCCAAGACCAGGGACCGATGAACACTGAAGCTTTCTTT.

This clonotype came up many times. The rearrangement links TRBV11-2 to TRBJ2-1; possible D gene TRBD2, 6 bases. With 8 bases removed from V and 7 bases from J, the gap between germline ends came to 12 bases. The germline gives CDR1 SGHAT, CDR2 FQNNGV. The CDR3 sequence is 12 residues long. The CDR3 coding sequence is TGTGCCAGCCAAACGAGCGGGAATGAGCAGTTCTTC. This gives the protein CASQTSGNEQFF.

The gene calls are TRBV6-5 and TRBJ2-7, with 8 bases that match TRBD2. Trimming took 2 bases from V and 7 from J; bases not matched to a gene: 10. CDR1 and CDR2 (germline): MNHEY, SVGAGI. The CDR3 runs 15 residues. CDR3 loop: CASSYLRAGGGEQYF. The CDR3 region has the DNA TGTGCCAGCAGTTACCTCCGGGCGGGAGGTGGTGAGCAGTACTTC.

The CDR3 DNA reads TGCGCCAGCAGCCGAGGACTAGCGGGCTTACTATTGGAGCAGTACTTC. Its translation: CASSRGLAGLLLEQYF. This chain uses TRBV5-1 with TRBJ2-7; 11 nucleotides match TRBD2. Germline CDR1 and CDR2: SGHRS and YFSETQ. The length of the CDR3 is 16 residues. J lost 7 bases, V lost 4 bases, and 13 bases had no gene match.